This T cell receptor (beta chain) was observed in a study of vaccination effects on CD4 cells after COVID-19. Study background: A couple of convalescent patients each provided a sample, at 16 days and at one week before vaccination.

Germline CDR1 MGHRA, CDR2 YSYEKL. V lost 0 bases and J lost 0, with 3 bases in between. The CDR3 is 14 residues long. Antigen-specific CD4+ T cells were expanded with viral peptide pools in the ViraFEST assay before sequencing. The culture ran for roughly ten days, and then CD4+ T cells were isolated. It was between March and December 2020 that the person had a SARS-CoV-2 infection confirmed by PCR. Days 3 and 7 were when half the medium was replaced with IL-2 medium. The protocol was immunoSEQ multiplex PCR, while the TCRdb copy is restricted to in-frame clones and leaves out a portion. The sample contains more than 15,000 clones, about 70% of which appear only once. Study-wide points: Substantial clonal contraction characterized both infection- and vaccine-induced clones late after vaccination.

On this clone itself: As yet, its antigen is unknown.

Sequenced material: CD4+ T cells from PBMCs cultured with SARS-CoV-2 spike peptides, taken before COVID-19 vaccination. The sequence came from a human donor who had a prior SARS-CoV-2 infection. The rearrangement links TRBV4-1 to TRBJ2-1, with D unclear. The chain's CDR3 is CASSQDSSYNEQFF. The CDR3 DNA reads TGCGCCAGCAGCCAAGATTCCTCCTACAATGAGCAGTTCTTC.